These 27 T cell receptor beta chains were all obtained from the same sample, sequenced in a study of identical twins. TCRdb itself ran the 5' RACE reads through MiXCR, one entry per CDR3 protein. The table lists 250,000 to 350,000 distinct CDR3 sequences, less than 9% of them singletons. This same sample was also part of a study on yellow fever vaccine responses in identical twins.

Input material: memory (CD45RO+) T cells sorted from blood. These receptor sequences come from a woman between 18 and 30 years old in good health.

This clonotype was counted a few times. The chain employs TRBV9 and TRBJ2-7; 7 nucleotides match TRBD2. The CDR3 runs to 15 residues. V lost 1 base to trimming and J lost 3 bases; unmatched junction nucleotides: 7. The germline CDR1 and CDR2 sequences are SGDLS and YYNGEE. In nucleotides, the CDR3 is TGTGCCAGCAGCGTATGGGGGGAGGGAGGCTACGAGCAGTACTTC. Translated, it gives CASSVWGEGGYEQYF.

At least ten counts were recorded for this clonotype. The chain recombines TRBV4-1 with TRBJ1-2, with D maybe TRBD1 (6 bases). The CDR3 extends over 17 amino acids. From germline, CDR1 is MGHRA and CDR2 YSYEKL. The ends were cut back, 1 base at V and 3 bases at J, with 18 bases in the middle. This CDR3 reads CASSQASATGGHYGYTF. DNA for the CDR3: TGCGCCAGCAGCCAAGCCTCAGCGACAGGTGGCCACTATGGCTACACCTTC.

There are many counts of this clonotype. The V and J genes are TRBV7-8 and TRBJ2-3; D ambiguous. The CDR3 is 17 amino acids. Germline assignment: CDR1 SGHVS and CDR2 FQNEAQ. Trimming stripped 2 bases from V and 4 bases from J, with 19 bases between. The chain's CDR3 is CASSLRPSHSVADTQYF. The CDR3, as DNA: TGTGCCAGCAGCTTACGTCCCTCCCATTCTGTAGCAGATACGCAGTATTTT.

The chain carries TRBV20-1 and TRBJ1-2; 8 bases are a match to TRBD1. The CDR3 is made up of 12 amino acids. The trim removed 8 bases at V and 4 bases at J, leaving 6 bases unmatched. Germline loops: CDR1 DFQATT, CDR2 SNEGSKA (reference sequence). The CDR3: CSTYGTGYGYTF. Written as DNA, the CDR3 is TGCAGTACTTATGGGACAGGCTATGGCTACACCTTC.

This clonotype came up many times. The J gene is TRBJ2-1, the V gene TRBV7-2; D gene unclear. V gave up 0 bases and J gave up 5 bases, with 11 bases separating them. The CDR3 totals 15 residues. Germline loops: CDR1 SGHTA, CDR2 FQGNSA. CDR3 loop: CASSLAWTLNNEQFF. The CDR3, as DNA: TGTGCCAGCAGCTTAGCGTGGACCCTTAACAATGAGCAGTTCTTC.

The J gene is TRBJ1-4, the V gene TRBV27; possibly TRBD1 for D (5 bases). Trimming cost V 1 base and J 7 bases, with 7 bases left between them. The CDR3 totals 13 residues. The germline V gene encodes CDR1 MNHEY and CDR2 SMNVEV (reference sequence). The CDR3 nucleotides read TGTGCCAGCAGTTTATGGAGGGGTGAAAAACTGTTTTTT. This encodes CASSLWRGEKLFF.

V and J are TRBV7-2 and TRBJ2-7; 11 nucleotides align to TRBD2. Germline values: CDR1 SGHTA, CDR2 FQGNSA. This CDR3 has 20 residues. J was trimmed by 0 bases and V by 0 bases; bases with no gene match: 13. The DNA for the CDR3 is TGTGCCAGCAGCTTAGCCCCCGGGACTTCCGGGACTAGCGGCTCCTACGAGCAGTACTTC. It encodes CASSLAPGTSGTSGSYEQYF.

This clonotype was detected only a few times. The chain uses TRBV5-1 and TRBJ2-7; 9 nucleotides align to TRBD1. V lost 1 base and J lost 2; bases outside the gene matches: 7. The CDR3 has 16 residues. CDR1 is SGHRS, CDR2 YFSETQ, per germline. The DNA for the CDR3 is TGCGCCAGCAGCTTGAGTACGGGACAGGGAACCTACGAGCAGTACTTC. The encoded protein is CASSLSTGQGTYEQYF.

This clonotype has a count of ten or more. The chain couples TRBV5-1 to TRBJ1-1, with 8 bases that match TRBD1. The junction had 9 bases not matched to a gene; V was cut back by 0 bases and J by 5 bases. Germline CDR1 is SGHRS and CDR2 is YFSETQ. The CDR3 sequence is 16 residues long. CDR3 coding DNA: TGCGCCAGCAGCTTGGGGACAGGGAGAGGAGGAACTGAAGCTTTCTTT. As protein: CASSLGTGRGGTEAFF. The whole variable domain, filled in from reference TRBV5-1 and TRBJ1-1, reads KAGVTQTPRYLIKTRGQQVTLSCSPISGHRSVSWYQQTPGQGLQFLFEYFSETQRNKGNFPGRFSGRQFSNSRSEMNVSTLELGDSALYLCASSLGTGRGGTEAFFGQGTRLTVV.

This clonotype was detected many times. The chain uses TRBV5-6 and TRBJ1-1; D gene uncertain. Germline V lookup: CDR1 SGHDT, CDR2 YYEEEE. Deletions cut 1 base from V and 8 bases from J, with 21 bases between. This CDR3 contains 16 residues. This chain's CDR3 is CASSLYQRPDPIEAFF. The CDR3 coding sequence is TGTGCCAGCAGCTTGTACCAGAGGCCCGACCCTATCGAAGCTTTCTTT.

This clonotype was counted between two and nine times. J is TRBJ1-1 and V is TRBV6-1, with D maybe TRBD1 (5 bases). Between the trimmed V and J ends, which lost 6 bases and 0 bases, there was a span of 14 bases. Germline CDR1 is MNHNS and CDR2 is SASEGT. The CDR3 has 15 amino acids. CDR3 in DNA: TGTGCCAGCAGGAAATTGGGACCCGTGAACACTGAAGCTTTCTTT. This sequence encodes CASRKLGPVNTEAFF.

The chain has TRBV5-5 and TRBJ1-4; the match to TRBD1 covers 8 bases. The ends lost 5 bases at V and 5 bases at J; junction bases unmatched: 8. CDR3 size: 15 residues. CDR1 and CDR2 (germline): SGHKS, YYEKEE (reference sequence). The CDR3 coding sequence is TGTGCCAGCAGGAAAACAGGGGGGTCGAATGAAAAACTGTTTTTT. Translation gives CASRKTGGSNEKLFF.

This clonotype came up many times. The chain is built from TRBV12-3 or TRBV12-4 and TRBJ1-5; D is uncertain. V was pared by 5 bases and J by 5 bases, with 10 bases between. The CDR3 covers 13 residues. In DNA form, the CDR3 reads TGTGCCAGCAGTCGGACTGCTGATCAGCCCCAGCATTTT. Translating gives CASSRTADQPQHF.

This chain links TRBV28 with TRBJ2-3; D is possibly TRBD2 (6 bases). Trimming took 3 bases from V and 0 from J, leaving 19 bases between them. The CDR3 has 18 amino acids. CDR1 and CDR2 (germline): MDHEN, SYDVKM. CDR3 DNA: TGTGCCAGCAGTTTTTTCCCGGGTAGCGGAGCTAGCACAGATACGCAGTATTTT. Translating it yields CASSFFPGSGASTDTQYF.

The J gene is TRBJ1-6, the V gene TRBV10-3; TRBD1 might be the D (6 bases). The CDR3 extends over 13 amino acids. The germline V gene encodes CDR1 ENHRY and CDR2 SYGVKD. Trimming cost V 8 bases and J 6 bases, with 11 bases left between them. The CDR3 nucleotides read TGTGCCATCGTGTTACAGGGTAATTCACCCCTCCACTTT. Amino acids: CAIVLQGNSPLHF.

The J gene is TRBJ2-2, the V gene TRBV23-1; D perhaps matches TRBD1 (6 bases). TRBV23-1 is classed as an ORF, of uncertain function. The CDR3 has 17 amino acids. Trimming removed 3 bases from V and 2 bases from J, with 16 bases in between. CDR3 in DNA: TGCGCCAGCAGTCAGAGTTTGGGCAGGGGAAACACCGGGGAGCTGTTTTTT. Translating gives CASSQSLGRGNTGELFF.

This clonotype showed up many times. The chain carries TRBV20-1 and TRBJ2-5, with 14 bases identical to TRBD2. The CDR3 loop spans 18 amino acids. Germline V lookup: CDR1 DFQATT, CDR2 SNEGSKA (reference sequence). The V and J ends lost 3 bases and 1 base, in that order; junction bases with no gene match: 10. For the CDR3, the DNA is TGCAGTGCTAGGGGAGGGACTAGCGGGAGAAAGGGCCAAGAGACCCAGTACTTC. Its translation is CSARGGTSGRKGQETQYF.

V is TRBV6-1 and J is TRBJ1-1; D gene ambiguous. The CDR3 contains 13 residues. CDR1 is MNHNS and CDR2 is SASEGT in the germline V gene. The V end was cut by 6 bases, the J end by 7 bases, with 15 bases between. The CDR3 here is CASRRTGNGEAFF. Written as DNA, the CDR3 is TGTGCCAGCAGGAGGACGGGGAACGGTGAAGCTTTCTTT.

The sample holds many counts of this clonotype. The gene calls are TRBV24-1 and TRBJ2-3; the match to TRBD2 covers 11 bases. CDR3 length: 18 residues. Losses at the gene ends were 7 bases for V and 2 bases for J; bases not matched to a gene: 13. Germline CDR1 and CDR2: KGHDR and SFDVKD. CDR3 coding DNA: TGTGCCACCAGGGGATCCGAACCGACTAGCGGGAACACAGATACGCAGTATTTT. It yields the protein CATRGSEPTSGNTDTQYF.

The V call is TRBV24-1, the J call TRBJ2-2; D is perhaps TRBD2 (6 bases). Deletions cut 3 bases from V and 7 bases from J, with 11 bases between. The CDR3 totals 14 residues. Looked up from germline, CDR1 is KGHDR and CDR2 is SFDVKD. This chain's CDR3 is CATSDRLVGGELFF. CDR3 sequence (DNA): TGTGCCACCAGTGATCGACTAGTAGGCGGGGAGCTGTTTTTT.

This clonotype showed up many times. The chain recombines TRBV5-1 with TRBJ2-3; possibly TRBD2 for D (5 bases). The CDR3 has 13 amino acids. Between the trimmed V and J ends, which lost 3 bases and 6 bases, there was a span of 11 bases. Germline values: CDR1 SGHRS, CDR2 YFSETQ. The CDR3 region has the DNA TGCGCCAGCAGCTCCGACTATCCGGATACGCAGTATTTT. It codes for CASSSDYPDTQYF.

There are a few counts of this clonotype. The V gene is TRBV29-1, the J gene TRBJ1-2, with D unresolved. Germline V gene sequence: CDR1 SQVTM, CDR2 ANQGSEA. The CDR3 extends over 10 amino acids. V was trimmed by 4 bases and J by 14 bases, leaving 14 bases between them. DNA for the CDR3: TGCAGCGTTGTGTTCGAGGGTTTAACCTTC. Translation gives CSVVFEGLTF.

V is TRBV5-1 and J is TRBJ2-3; D perhaps matches TRBD2 (7 bases). Germline lookup yields CDR1 SGHRS and CDR2 YFSETQ. The length of the CDR3 is 15 residues. Trimming cost V 6 bases and J 1 base, with 15 bases left between them. The CDR3 sequence is CASTEGGPGTDTQYF. In DNA form, the CDR3 reads TGCGCCAGCACCGAGGGGGGGCCTGGCACAGATACGCAGTATTTT.

This clonotype was counted many times. The chain recombines TRBV6-6 with TRBJ1-4, with D maybe TRBD1 (5 bases). The length of the CDR3 is 13 residues. Per the germline V gene, CDR1 is MNHNY and CDR2 is SVGAGI (reference sequence). With 8 bases removed from V and 3 bases from J, the gap between germline ends came to 10 bases. Here the CDR3 DNA reads TGTGCCAGCGAACGAGGGGCTAATGAAAAACTGTTTTTT. Translated: CASERGANEKLFF.

This clonotype was counted at least ten times. The chain joins TRBV28 to TRBJ2-7; D unresolved. This CDR3 comprises 13 residues. CDR1 and CDR2 (germline): MDHEN, SYDVKM. Trimming stripped 3 bases from V and 2 bases from J, with 8 bases between. The CDR3 region has the DNA TGTGCCAGCAGTTTGCTCCAGGCCTACGAGCAGTACTTC. This encodes CASSLLQAYEQYF.

This clonotype occurred a few times. The chain employs TRBV10-3 and TRBJ2-2; D remains ambiguous. The germline V gene has CDR1 ENHRY and CDR2 SYGVKD. The CDR3 consists of 13 residues. V gave up 6 bases and J gave up 5 bases, with 10 bases separating them. CDR3 DNA: TGTGCCATCAGCGATCATACGACCGGGGAGCTGTTTTTT. It translates to CAISDHTTGELFF.

V and J are TRBV2 and TRBJ2-7, with D hard to call. Germline V gives CDR1 SNHLY, CDR2 FYNNEI. Trimming removed 8 bases from V and 7 bases from J, with 12 bases in between. The CDR3 contains 11 residues. The CDR3 sequence is CASHRLGEQYF. CDR3 bases: TGTGCCAGCCACCGGTTGGGGGAGCAGTACTTC.